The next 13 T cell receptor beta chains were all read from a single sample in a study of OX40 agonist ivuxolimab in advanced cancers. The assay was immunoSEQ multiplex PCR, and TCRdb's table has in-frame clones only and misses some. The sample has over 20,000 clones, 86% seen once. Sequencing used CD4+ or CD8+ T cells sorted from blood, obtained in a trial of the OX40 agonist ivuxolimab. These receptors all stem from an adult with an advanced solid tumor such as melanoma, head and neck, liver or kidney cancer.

CDR3 DNA sequence: TGTGCCAGCAGCTTAGAATACGGGGGCCTCCCCTATGGCTACACCTTC. Its protein is CASSLEYGGLPYGYTF. The V call is TRBV11-2, the J call TRBJ1-2; TRBD1 might be the D (6 bases). Trimming left V 0 bases short and J 4 bases short, with 15 bases between. The CDR3 contains 16 residues. Looked up from germline, CDR1 is SGHAT and CDR2 is FQNNGV.

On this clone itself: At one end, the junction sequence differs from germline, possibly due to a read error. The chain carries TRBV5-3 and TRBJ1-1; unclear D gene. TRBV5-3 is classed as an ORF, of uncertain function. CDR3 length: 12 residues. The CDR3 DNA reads TGTGCCAGCAGCTTGTCGAACCTTGAAGCTTTCTTT. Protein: CASSLSNLEAFF.

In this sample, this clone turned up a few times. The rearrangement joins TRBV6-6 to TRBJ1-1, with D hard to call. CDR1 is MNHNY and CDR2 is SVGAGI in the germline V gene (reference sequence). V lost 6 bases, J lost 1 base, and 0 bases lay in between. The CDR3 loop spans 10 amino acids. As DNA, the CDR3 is TGTGCCAGCAGGAACACTGAAGCTTTCTTT. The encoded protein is CASRNTEAFF.

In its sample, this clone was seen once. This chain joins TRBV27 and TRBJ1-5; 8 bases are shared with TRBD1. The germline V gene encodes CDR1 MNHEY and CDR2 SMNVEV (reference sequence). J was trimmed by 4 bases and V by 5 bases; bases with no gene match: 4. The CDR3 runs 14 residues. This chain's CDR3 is CASSTTGGNQPQHF. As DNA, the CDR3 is TGTGCCAGCAGTACAACAGGGGGGAATCAGCCCCAGCATTTT.

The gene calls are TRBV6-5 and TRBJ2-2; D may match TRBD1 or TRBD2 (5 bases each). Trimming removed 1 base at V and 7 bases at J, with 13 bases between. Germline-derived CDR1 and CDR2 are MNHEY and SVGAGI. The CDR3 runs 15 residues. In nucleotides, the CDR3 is TGTGCCAGCAGTTACTTATGGGGGTCGAACGGGGAGCTGTTTTTT. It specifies CASSYLWGSNGELFF.

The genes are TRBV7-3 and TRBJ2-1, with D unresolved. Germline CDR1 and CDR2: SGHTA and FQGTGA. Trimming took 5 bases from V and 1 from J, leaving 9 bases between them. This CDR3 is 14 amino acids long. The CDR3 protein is CASSPTVSYNEQFF. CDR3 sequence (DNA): TGTGCCAGCAGCCCGACCGTGTCCTACAATGAGCAGTTCTTC.

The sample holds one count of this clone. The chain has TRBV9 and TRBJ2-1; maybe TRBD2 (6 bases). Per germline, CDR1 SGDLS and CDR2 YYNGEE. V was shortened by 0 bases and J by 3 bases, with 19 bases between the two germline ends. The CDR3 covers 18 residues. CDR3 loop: CASSVEDSGLLLYNEQFF. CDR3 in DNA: TGTGCCAGCAGCGTAGAGGATTCGGGACTTTTACTCTACAATGAGCAGTTCTTC.

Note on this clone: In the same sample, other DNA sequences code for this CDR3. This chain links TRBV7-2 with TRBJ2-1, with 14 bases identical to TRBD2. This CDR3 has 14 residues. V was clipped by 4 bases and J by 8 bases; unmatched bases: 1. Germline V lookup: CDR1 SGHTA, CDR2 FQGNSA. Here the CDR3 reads CASSSGLAGDEQFF. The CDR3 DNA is TGTGCCAGCAGCTCGGGACTAGCGGGAGATGAGCAGTTCTTC.

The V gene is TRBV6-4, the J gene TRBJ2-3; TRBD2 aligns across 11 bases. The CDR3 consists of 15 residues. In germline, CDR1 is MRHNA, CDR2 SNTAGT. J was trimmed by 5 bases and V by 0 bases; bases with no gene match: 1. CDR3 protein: CASSDSGLAGDTQYF. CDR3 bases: TGTGCCAGCAGTGACTCAGGACTAGCGGGAGATACGCAGTATTTT.

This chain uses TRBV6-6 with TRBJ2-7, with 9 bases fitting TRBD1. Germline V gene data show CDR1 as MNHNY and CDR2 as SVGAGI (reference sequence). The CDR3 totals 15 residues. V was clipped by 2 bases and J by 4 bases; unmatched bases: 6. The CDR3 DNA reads TGTGCCAGCAGTTACATCCGACAGGGGGGATACGAGCAGTACTTC. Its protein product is CASSYIRQGGYEQYF.

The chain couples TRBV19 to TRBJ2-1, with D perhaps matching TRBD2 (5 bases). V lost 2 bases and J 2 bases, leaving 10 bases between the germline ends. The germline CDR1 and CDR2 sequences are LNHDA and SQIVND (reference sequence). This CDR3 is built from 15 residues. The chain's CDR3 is CASSIKDSTYNEQFF. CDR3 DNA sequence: TGTGCCAGTAGTATAAAGGACTCAACCTACAATGAGCAGTTCTTC.

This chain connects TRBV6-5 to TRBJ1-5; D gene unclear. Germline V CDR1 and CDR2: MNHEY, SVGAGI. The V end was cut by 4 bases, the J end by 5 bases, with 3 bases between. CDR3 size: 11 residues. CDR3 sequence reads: CASSWDQPQHF. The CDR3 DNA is TGTGCCAGCAGTTGGGATCAGCCCCAGCATTTT.

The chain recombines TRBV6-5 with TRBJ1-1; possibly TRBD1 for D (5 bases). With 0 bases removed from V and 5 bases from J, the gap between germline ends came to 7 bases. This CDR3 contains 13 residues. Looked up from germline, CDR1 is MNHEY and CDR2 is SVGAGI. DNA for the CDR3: TGTGCCAGCAGTTACTCAGCAGGGACTGAAGCTTTCTTT. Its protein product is CASSYSAGTEAFF.